Here is one T cell receptor (beta chain) with its context. Trimming removed 6 bases from V and 3 bases from J; junction bases left unmatched: 10. The CDR3 sequence is 15 residues long. Germline loops: CDR1 LNHDA, CDR2 SQIVND (reference sequence). This record belongs to a study of blood T cell repertoires in COVID-19. The repertoire was sequenced with immunoSEQ multiplex PCR; TCRdb's copy has only in-frame clones and lacks some. The profile covers fewer than 25,000 clones, with about nine tenths appearing a single time and approximately 3.4% taken by the ten largest. The sequence derives from a woman between 65 and 79 years old with active COVID-19. The sequenced sample consisted of peripheral blood. V usage is TRBV19 and J usage is TRBJ2-7; 8 bases fit TRBD1. CDR3 amino acids: CASSPLPGQGYEQYF. The DNA for the CDR3 is TGTGCCAGTAGCCCCCTCCCCGGACAGGGCTACGAGCAGTACTTC.